The source of this TCR beta chain is a study of blood T cell repertoires in COVID-19 (dated by TCRdb to 2020 to 2022). Regarding the study in general: Collaborator samples came from the United States, Italy and Spain and covered acute and convalescent phases of COVID-19. The prospective study material was composed of cDNA or gDNA derived from T cells, B-cell-depleted T cells, or PBMCs. Deeply sampled blood TCRbeta repertoires from subjects exposed to, actively infected with, or recovered from COVID-19 were included in the dataset. The repertoires were made available in a free public database intended to serve as a resource for research on the immune response to SARS-CoV-2. Samples came from the ongoing ImmuneRACE study (first 160 participants) plus 1,254 subjects from 6 global collaborators. Nearly every sample came with metadata listing a de-identified subject ID, COVID-19 status, age in years and sex. Where available, HLA class I and class II types were obtained from metadata supplied by the sample provider rather than from assay-based typing. Results the study describes overall, beyond this receptor: Clinical and demographic metadata were provided uncurated, with the amount varying by source and participant.

This clone was counted once. No antigen is known for it. One base away there is no much larger clone; base qualities are not given. The immunoSEQ Assay, a bias-controlled multiplex PCR, was used to amplify TCRbeta CDR3 regions from genomic DNA. Concerning the study's data processing: Nucleated cell counts per sample were estimated from amplification of reference gene primers within the assay. Sequence reads were collapsed and filtered to measure the absolute abundance of every unique TCRbeta CDR3 rearrangement. For each sample, productive Simpson clonality was calculated as the square root of Simpson's diversity index across productive rearrangements. As stored in TCRdb, this immuneACCESS dataset retains in-frame rearrangements with V and J assigned. A fraction of the clones does not appear; measured against another copy, unresolved V genes explain less than half of the discrepancy, and the remainder lacks a known reason. V and J calls and clone size follow that table, whereas D and trimming were derived from the DNA. The sample has about 91,000 clones on record, 88% of them singletons. The ten largest clones capture 7.5% to 10% of the sample.

V loses 4 bases of germline sequence and J loses 9 bases, and the interval between the two ends is 6 bases. The CDR3 runs 11 residues from the cysteine to the phenylalanine. This entry keeps only the CDR3 DNA: 33 bases, framed from base 1. Taken from the germline V gene, the CDR1 and CDR2 loops are KGHDR and SFDVKD. Each collaborating institution followed its own protocols to collect whole blood in K2EDTA tubes. For TCRbeta analysis, collaborators shipped samples in one of three forms: frozen whole blood, isolated PBMCs, or DNA extracted from either of those sample types. The receptor's source is a woman in her 70s with acute or convalescent COVID-19. Sequenced sample: peripheral blood. Here the chain combines TRBV24-1 and TRBJ2-1, with the D gene not confidently named. The bases read TGTGCCACCAGTGAAATGAGTGAGCAGTTCTTC. It codes for CATSEMSEQFF.